This T cell receptor beta chain is drawn from a study of post-analysis software for immune sequencing data. Study overall: The disease courses covered relapsing-remitting, secondary progressive and progressive-relapsing multiple sclerosis. General observations from the study: Controls had significantly higher normalized Chao1 diversity than multiple sclerosis patients. Pronounced co-clustering by F measure was evident among identically batched samples. Comparison of patients with controls showed about 5 TRBV segments more frequent in patients, TRBV5-6, TRBV5-1 and TRBV20-1 among them.

This clonotype was counted a few times. Antigen specificity is unknown. The V gene's germline CDR1 is SGHRS and CDR2 YFSETQ. There are 14 residues in the CDR3. With V trimmed by 4 bases and J by 2 bases, 5 bases remained unmatched. Included in the TCR beta cDNA libraries were unique molecular identifiers. From the PCR reads, TCRdb called clonotypes with MiXCR, one entry per CDR3 protein. Seen here are roughly 400,000 distinct CDR3 sequences, about 40% observed once, and the top ten hold under 9%. This rearrangement joins TRBV5-1 to TRBJ1-2, with TRBD1 identical over 7 bases. The sample was blood. The TCR comes from a girl aged 2 to 10 with multiple sclerosis. The CDR3 reads CASSPRGPNYGYTF. DNA for the CDR3: TGCGCCAGCAGCCCGAGGGGGCCAAACTATGGCTACACCTTC.